These T cell receptor beta chains were read from a single sample in a study of shared clonotypes between healthy human individuals. TCRdb keeps only in-frame clones here, not all; method: immunoSEQ multiplex PCR. In the table there are around 580,000 clones, more than 95% of which are singletons. The material sequenced was naive CD8+ T cells sorted from blood. These receptors were collected from a man aged 25-40 years in good health. Both conserved end residues are part of each CDR3. A D gene is named only where the DNA matches it firmly. The listing skips clone size in some rows; elsewhere it reads once, few, many or a size class.

len,abundance,v_gene,j_gene,d_gene,CDR3aa,CDR3nt
13,NA,TRBV7-9,TRBJ2-5,NA,CASSFTVEETQYF,TGTGCCAGCAGCTTCACAGTAGAAGAGACCCAGTACTTC
13,NA,TRBV29-1,TRBJ2-1,TRBD2,CSVRAGDYNEQFF,TGCAGCGTTCGAGCGGGAGACTACAATGAGCAGTTCTTC
14,NA,TRBV5-6,TRBJ2-1,NA,CASSLARDPNEQFF,TGTGCCAGCAGCTTGGCGCGGGACCCCAATGAGCAGTTCTTC
15,NA,TRBV9,TRBJ2-1,NA,CASSVVSRLSDEQFF,TGTGCCAGCAGCGTAGTCAGTCGTCTGTCGGATGAGCAGTTCTTC
15,NA,TRBV2,TRBJ2-1,TRBD1,CASSRTGGSYNEQFF,TGTGCCAGCAGTCGGACAGGGGGTTCCTACAATGAGCAGTTCTTC
14,NA,TRBV2,TRBJ2-7,NA,CASSEAPGTYEQYF,TGTGCCAGCAGTGAAGCGCCGGGAACCTACGAGCAGTACTTC
13,once,TRBV2,TRBJ2-7,TRBD1,CASRDRGTHEQYF,TGTGCCAGCAGAGACAGGGGGACCCACGAGCAGTACTTC
14,NA,TRBV6-5,TRBJ2-7,NA,CASSPRDFDYEQYF,TGTGCCAGCAGCCCCCGGGACTTCGACTACGAGCAGTACTTC
15,NA,TRBV5-1,TRBJ1-1,TRBD1,CASSLSGQDGTEAFF,TGCGCCAGCAGCCTGTCGGGACAGGATGGCACTGAAGCTTTCTTT
18,once,TRBV9,TRBJ2-3,TRBD2,CASSARSGGTTPTDTQYF,TGTGCCAGCAGCGCTAGGAGCGGGGGTACAACCCCTACAGATACGCAGTATTTT
13,NA,TRBV27,TRBJ2-5,NA,CASSLSRRETQYF,TGTGCCAGCAGTTTAAGTCGCAGAGAGACCCAGTACTTC
14,NA,TRBV6-4,TRBJ1-2,NA,CASSDSNTNYGYTF,TGTGCCAGCAGTGACTCGAACACTAACTATGGCTACACCTTC
17,NA,TRBV19,TRBJ1-2,NA,CASSFRLLRQSAYGYTF,TGTGCCAGTAGTTTCCGGCTCCTCAGACAGTCGGCCTATGGCTACACCTTC
13,NA,TRBV29-1,TRBJ2-7,NA,CSVTTGALYEQYF,TGCAGCGTGACAACGGGGGCTCTCTACGAGCAGTACTTC
13,NA,TRBV6-1,TRBJ1-2,NA,CASSDFGGDGYTF,TGTGCCAGCAGTGATTTCGGGGGGGATGGCTACACCTTC
16,NA,TRBV5-5,TRBJ2-7,TRBD2,CASSRGEGSAAYEQYF,TGTGCCAGCAGCCGGGGGGAAGGGAGCGCTGCCTACGAGCAGTACTTC
15,once,TRBV7-9,TRBJ2-7,NA,CASSFTTGRPDEQYF,TGTGCCAGCAGCTTCACGACAGGTCGCCCCGACGAGCAGTACTTC
12,NA,TRBV11-2,TRBJ2-1,TRBD2,CASSLRLAEQFF,TGTGCCAGCAGCCTAAGACTAGCGGAGCAGTTCTTC
14,NA,TRBV5-1,TRBJ2-7,TRBD1,CASSLAGGWYEQYF,TGCGCCAGCAGCTTGGCAGGGGGCTGGTACGAGCAGTACTTC
13,NA,TRBV30,TRBJ2-7,NA,CAWSVDDSYEQYF,TGTGCCTGGAGTGTCGACGACTCCTACGAGCAGTACTTC
16,NA,TRBV4-1,TRBJ1-2,TRBD1,CASSQHQTGGRLGYTF,TGCGCCAGCAGCCAACACCAGACAGGGGGCCGGCTTGGCTACACCTTC
17,NA,TRBV4-1,TRBJ2-7,TRBD2,CASSEEVLGLASYEQYF,TGCGCCAGCAGCGAAGAGGTCCTTGGACTAGCGTCCTACGAGCAGTACTTC
15,once,TRBV5-4,TRBJ2-5,NA,CASSSRQELQETQYF,TGTGCCAGCAGCTCCAGACAGGAACTCCAAGAGACCCAGTACTTC
16,NA,TRBV5-6,TRBJ2-7,TRBD2,CASSLGLAGVSYEQYF,TGTGCCAGCAGCTTGGGACTAGCGGGAGTCTCGTACGAGCAGTACTTC
13,NA,TRBV28,TRBJ2-5,TRBD2,CASRGTSEKTQYF,TGTGCCAGCAGGGGAACTAGCGAAAAGACCCAGTACTTC
15,NA,TRBV18,TRBJ2-2,TRBD1,CASSPTTGQDGELFF,TGTGCCAGCTCACCGACGACAGGGCAGGACGGGGAGCTGTTTTTT
15,NA,TRBV7-2,TRBJ2-7,NA,CASSLSDTRKNEQYF,TGTGCCAGCAGCTTATCCGATACTCGGAAGAACGAGCAGTACTTC
13,NA,TRBV7-9,TRBJ2-7,NA,CASDTRGSYEQYF,TGTGCCAGCGACACCCGAGGCTCCTACGAGCAGTACTTC
16,once,TRBV10-2,TRBJ1-1,TRBD1,CASSDLRQGAITEAFF,TGCGCCAGCAGTGACCTCAGACAGGGGGCGATCACTGAAGCTTTCTTT
15,NA,TRBV2,TRBJ2-7,TRBD1,CASSPGQAPSYEQYF,TGTGCCAGCAGTCCGGGACAGGCCCCCTCCTACGAGCAGTACTTC
11,NA,TRBV6-5,TRBJ2-7,NA,CASSFGFEQYF,TGTGCCAGCAGTTTTGGGTTCGAGCAGTACTTC
15,NA,TRBV27,TRBJ2-1,TRBD2,CASSVGTSVWNEQFF,TGTGCCAGCAGTGTCGGGACTAGTGTCTGGAATGAGCAGTTCTTC